This T cell receptor (beta chain) originates from a study of beta chain features in type 1 diabetes. Whole-study context: The examined sorted cells totaled fewer than 140 million across samples. The study, taken as a whole, reports: Diminished insertions and augmented deletions at VDJ junctions characterized type 1 diabetes patients. PCR might pick shorter templates more often, in the same way for patients and controls. TCRB CDR3s were moderately but significantly shorter in Type 1 diabetes patients in all four CD4+ subsets.

As to this clone: Its antigen is not known. A read error may account for a junction end that differs from germline.

As every portion of the isolated RNA was reverse transcribed, the sequencing read expressed TCRB transcripts. Repertoires were generated with immunoSEQ multiplex PCR, while TCRdb's copy carries only in-frame clones and drops some. The table records 95,000 to 150,000 clones, roughly 15% of them present only once. The length of the CDR3 is 16 residues. Germline-derived CDR1 and CDR2 are SGHTA and FQGNSA. The sequence was obtained from a man aged 25 to 40 with type 1 diabetes. Sequencing used central memory CD4+ T cells from blood. V is TRBV7-2 and J is TRBJ2-7, with TRBD1 matching over 10 bases. CDR3 DNA sequence: TGTGCCAGCAGCGTAGCGACAGGGGGCCGCTCCTACGAGCAGTACTTC. Amino acid sequence: CASSVATGGRSYEQYF.